This T cell receptor (beta chain) was identified during a study of cytomegalovirus exposure and HLA in healthy donors. On the study more broadly: The use of the same platform for the 120 or so validation repertoires and the roughly 730 first-cohort repertoires was reported by a later analysis. Study-wide findings and caveats: Reportedly, diagnosis of cytomegalovirus status by the classifier showed high specificity and sensitivity. Most TCR sequences proved rare, with some public TCRs found in many donors. Listed as cytomegalovirus-associated were 150 or so TCR beta chains.

Germline V gives CDR1 SGHDN, CDR2 FVKESK. V gave up 4 bases and J gave up 4 bases; unmatched junction bases: 6. This CDR3 spans 14 amino acids. Worth noting for this clone: As yet, its antigen is unknown.

Sequenced by immunoSEQ multiplex PCR; TCRdb stores in-frame clones only, minus some. This table has 55,000 to 65,000 clones, 90% to 97% appearing once. The source is a man aged 18-30 years in good health and CMV-seronegative. The chain uses TRBV14 and TRBJ1-2; 7 positions agree with TRBD1. The sample taken for sequencing was PBMCs. In nucleotides, the CDR3 is TGTGCCAGCAGCCCTGTGACAGGGATCTATGGCTACACCTTC. It yields the protein CASSPVTGIYGYTF.